This T cell receptor beta chain is drawn from a study of cytomegalovirus exposure and HLA in healthy donors. Study-wide results and limits: At a 0.05 false discovery rate, a later analysis found 18,000 or so TCR beta sequences to be associated with HLA alleles. There were several of the most significant clusters that appeared linked to common viral pathogens in a later analysis.

PCR amplification relied on 60 Vbeta primers (plus 13 Jbeta primers). Using immunoSEQ multiplex PCR, the repertoire was profiled, and TCRdb retains in-frame clones only, with some absent. The sample holds roughly 110,000 clones, approximately 80% seen once. As for the donors, each was a healthy bone marrow donor. Germline V lookup: CDR1 SNHLY, CDR2 FYNNEI. The V end lost 7 bases, the J end lost 2 bases, and 8 bases lay between the germline ends. The CDR3 contains 12 residues. With regard to this clone: Its antigen is still unknown.

This receptor was identified in a man aged 45-65 years in good health and CMV-seronegative. The sequenced material came from PBMCs. The chain carries TRBV2 and TRBJ1-2; maybe TRBD1 (5 bases). The CDR3 is CASMDTNYGYTF. The CDR3 nucleotides are TGTGCCAGCATGGACACGAACTATGGCTACACCTTC.